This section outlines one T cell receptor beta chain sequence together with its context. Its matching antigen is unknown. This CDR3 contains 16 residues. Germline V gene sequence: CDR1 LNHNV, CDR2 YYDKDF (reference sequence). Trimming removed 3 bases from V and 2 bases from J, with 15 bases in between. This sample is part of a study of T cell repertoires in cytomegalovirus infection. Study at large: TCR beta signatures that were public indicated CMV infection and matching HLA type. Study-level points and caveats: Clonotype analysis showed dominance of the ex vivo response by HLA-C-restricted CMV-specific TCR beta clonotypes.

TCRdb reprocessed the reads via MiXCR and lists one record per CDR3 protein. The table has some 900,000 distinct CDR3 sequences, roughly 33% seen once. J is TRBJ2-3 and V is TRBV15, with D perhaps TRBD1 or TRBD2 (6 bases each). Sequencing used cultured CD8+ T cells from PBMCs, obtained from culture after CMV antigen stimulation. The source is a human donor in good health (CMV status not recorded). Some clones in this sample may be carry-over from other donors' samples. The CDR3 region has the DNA TGTGCCACCAGCAGTCATGGGGGGCCAGCCACAGATACGCAGTATTTT. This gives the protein CATSSHGGPATDTQYF. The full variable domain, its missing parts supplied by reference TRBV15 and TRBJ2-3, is DAMVIQNPRYQVTQFGKPVTLSCSQTLNHNVMYWYQQKSSQAPKLLFHYYDKDFNNEADTPDNFQSRRPNTSFCFLDIRSPGLGDTAMYLCATSSHGGPATDTQYFGPGTRLTVL.